The 32 T cell receptor beta chains below come from one sample, sequenced in a study of breast tumors, draining lymph nodes, adjacent tissues. Breast cancer patients provided tissue from their axillary draining lymph nodes. TCRdb re-called the multiplex PCR reads with MiXCR, one entry per CDR3 protein. In the table there are approximately 250,000 distinct CDR3 sequences, less than 35% of which are singletons. Sequenced material: axillary lymph node tissue. The source is a female donor with breast cancer. Some clones in this sample may be carry-over from other donors' samples.

This clonotype was seen repeatedly, ten times or more. V usage is TRBV6-6 and J usage is TRBJ1-2; 9 bases agree with TRBD1. The V gene's germline CDR1 is MNHNY and CDR2 SVGAGI (reference sequence). V lost 5 bases, J lost 5 bases, and 9 bases stayed unmatched. The CDR3 is 15 amino acids. CDR3 coding DNA: TGTGCCAGCAGTCCCGGACAGGGGAGTGGGTATGGCTACACCTTC. Encoded protein: CASSPGQGSGYGYTF.

The chain recombines TRBV5-4 with TRBJ2-5; D possibly corresponds to TRBD1 (6 bases). The ends were cut back, 5 bases at V and 7 bases at J, with 24 bases in the middle. The CDR3 spans 16 residues. Germline CDR1 is SGHNT and CDR2 is YYREEE (reference sequence). For the CDR3, the DNA is TGTGCCAGCAGTCCCGGACAGTCGCGATCGCTAGGGACCCAGTACTTC. It encodes CASSPGQSRSLGTQYF.

This clonotype came up once. The chain couples TRBV29-1 to TRBJ1-2; no definite D call. The germline V and J ends were trimmed by 6 bases and 0 bases, with 8 bases remaining between them. The germline V gene encodes CDR1 SQVTM and CDR2 ANQGSEA. CDR3 length equals 12 residues. The CDR3: CSVSGTNYGYTF. The CDR3, as DNA: TGCAGCGTATCTGGGACTAACTATGGCTACACCTTC.

The CDR3 is CASSSGKTGGVYGYTF. For the CDR3, the DNA is TGTGCCAGCAGCTCTGGAAAGACAGGGGGCGTCTATGGCTACACCTTC. The chain employs TRBV7-3 and TRBJ1-2, with 10 positions matching TRBD1. The CDR3 totals 16 residues. The junction had 9 bases not matched to a gene; V was cut back by 4 bases and J by 4 bases. The germline V gene has CDR1 SGHTA and CDR2 FQGTGA.

This clonotype was seen at least ten times. This sequence joins TRBV5-1 and TRBJ2-1; 13 bases fit TRBD2. J lost 2 bases, V lost 5 bases, and 4 bases had no gene match. The CDR3 is 16 amino acids. The germline CDR1 and CDR2 sequences are SGHRS and YFSETQ. CDR3 in amino acids: CASRPTSGGTYNEQFF. The CDR3 region has the DNA TGCGCCAGCAGACCGACTAGCGGGGGGACCTACAATGAGCAGTTCTTC. The full variable domain, in which reference TRBV5-1 and TRBJ2-1 provide the parts outside the CDR3, is KAGVTQTPRYLIKTRGQQVTLSCSPISGHRSVSWYQQTPGQGLQFLFEYFSETQRNKGNFPGRFSGRQFSNSRSEMNVSTLELGDSALYLCASRPTSGGTYNEQFFGPGTRLTVL.

The V call is TRBV5-1, the J call TRBJ1-1, with D unresolved. The CDR3 totals 16 residues. Per the germline V gene, CDR1 is SGHRS and CDR2 is YFSETQ. With 0 bases removed from V and 1 base from J, the gap between germline ends came to 13 bases. CDR3 protein: CASSLGHVGPNTEAFF. As DNA, the CDR3 is TGCGCCAGCAGCTTGGGCCACGTGGGCCCGAACACTGAAGCTTTCTTT.

Details on this clonotype: This may stem from a read error, because a much larger clone lies one nucleotide away. The CDR3 does not close with the conserved phenylalanine or tryptophan, likely indicating a read error. V usage is TRBV7-9 and J usage is TRBJ2-1, with TRBD2 matching 9 bases. CDR1 is SEHNR, CDR2 FQNEAQ, per germline (reference sequence). The CDR3 runs 18 residues. Germline trimming cut 2 bases from V and 10 bases from J; bases unmatched to any gene: 18. This CDR3 is CASSLKLRLAGGRQEQFL. CDR3 nucleotides: TGTGCCAGCAGCTTAAAATTACGGTTGGCGGGAGGGCGACAGGAGCAGTTCCTC.

This clonotype was seen at least ten times. The CDR3 nucleotides read TGTGCCAGCAGCGAGACCCTGACAGATTCACCCCTCCACTTT. This sequence encodes CASSETLTDSPLHF. J is TRBJ1-6 and V is TRBV9; D is perhaps TRBD1 (5 bases). Germline assignment: CDR1 SGDLS and CDR2 YYNGEE. The V end was cut by 3 bases, the J end by 8 bases, with 12 bases between. This CDR3 contains 14 residues.

This clonotype appeared many times. V gene TRBV18 combines with J gene TRBJ2-7; 12 bases agree with TRBD1. The CDR3 consists of 15 residues. V lost 2 bases to trimming and J lost 5 bases; unmatched junction nucleotides: 4. CDR1 and CDR2 from the germline V gene are KGHSH and LQKENI. CDR3: CASSPGTGGFHEQYF. CDR3 sequence (DNA): TGTGCCAGCTCACCAGGGACAGGGGGCTTCCACGAGCAGTACTTC.

This clonotype turned up a few times. A single base separates this from a much larger clone, so it may be a read error. The V and J genes are TRBV12-3 or TRBV12-4 and TRBJ2-7; D is uncertain. This CDR3 has 13 amino acids. Trimming pared 3 bases from V and 6 bases from J, leaving 12 bases between. The CDR3 coding sequence is TGTGCCAGCAGTTTCATGGGCTCGGGCGAGCAGTACTTC. The encoded protein is CASSFMGSGEQYF.

In its sample, this clonotype was seen many times. This chain connects TRBV20-1 to TRBJ2-1; the D is unclear. The CDR3 totals 11 residues. The germline gives CDR1 DFQATT, CDR2 SNEGSKA (reference sequence). Between the trimmed V and J ends, which lost 0 bases and 5 bases, there was a span of 2 bases. The CDR3 sequence: CSAREDNEQFF. CDR3 in DNA: TGCAGTGCTAGAGAGGACAATGAGCAGTTCTTC.

This clonotype appeared a few times. Possible read error: a much larger clone is one base away. The gene calls are TRBV12-3 or TRBV12-4 and TRBJ2-5; no firm D call. The CDR3 is made up of 13 amino acids. V gave up 3 bases and J gave up 2 bases, with 7 bases separating them. As DNA, the CDR3 is TGTGCCAGCAGTTTCGAAGTTCAAGAGACCCAGTACTTC. Translation: CASSFEVQETQYF.

The gene calls are TRBV11-3 and TRBJ2-1, with 15 bases matching TRBD2. Germline trimming cut 0 bases from V and 7 bases from J; bases unmatched to any gene: 4. The CDR3 consists of 17 residues. Germline CDR1 SGHNT, CDR2 YENEEA. The CDR3 DNA reads as TGTGCCAGCAGCTTAGATCGAGGACTAGCGGGAGGGAATGAGCAGTTCTTC. This translates into CASSLDRGLAGGNEQFF. Drawing the rest from reference TRBV11-3 and TRBJ2-1, the complete variable domain is EAGVVQSPRYKIIEKKQPVAFWCNPISGHNTLYWYLQNLGQGPELLIRYENEEAVDDSQLPKDRFSAERLKGVDSTLKIQPAELGDSAVYLCASSLDRGLAGGNEQFFGPGTRLTVL.

The chain combines TRBV5-6 with TRBJ1-2, with D perhaps TRBD1 (6 bases). This CDR3 contains 14 residues. CDR1 is SGHDT and CDR2 is YYEEEE in the germline V gene. V was clipped by 0 bases and J by 4 bases, with 10 bases between them. The CDR3 DNA sequence: TGTGCCAGCAGCTTGGTTGTAGGGGGCTATGGCTACACCTTC. This translates into CASSLVVGGYGYTF.

This clonotype came up many times. The V and J genes are TRBV30 and TRBJ2-3, with D perhaps matching TRBD1 or TRBD2 (5 bases each). The germline V gene has CDR1 GTSNPN and CDR2 SVGIG (reference sequence). The CDR3 is 12 amino acids. V lost 7 bases to trimming and J lost 6 bases, with 14 bases between them. For the CDR3, the DNA is TGTGCCTCCCCCCTGGGGACCGATACGCAGTATTTT. This codes for CASPLGTDTQYF.

As for this clonotype: This sequence may be a read error, since a much larger clone differs from it by one base. V gene TRBV5-6 combines with J gene TRBJ1-2; no reliable D call. This CDR3 has 16 amino acids. The V gene lost 0 bases and the J gene lost 3 bases, with 15 bases spanning the gap. Per germline, CDR1 SGHDT and CDR2 YYEEEE. The CDR3 region is CASSLDEARLYYGYTF. CDR3 sequence (DNA): TGTGCCAGCAGCTTGGATGAGGCGAGACTATACTATGGCTACACCTTC.

Only a few counts were recorded for this clonotype. The rearrangement uses TRBV5-1 and TRBJ2-5; 7 positions match TRBD2. The CDR3 is made up of 14 amino acids. J gave up 8 bases and V 1 base, and 8 bases lay outside the gene matches. Germline V gene sequence: CDR1 SGHRS, CDR2 YFSETQ. The CDR3 loop reads CASSLTGGRDTQYF. CDR3 nucleotide sequence: TGCGCCAGCAGCTTGACGGGAGGACGGGACACCCAGTACTTC.

The V gene is TRBV15, the J gene TRBJ2-3, with 7 bases lining up with TRBD2. The CDR3 extends over 16 amino acids. Germline loops: CDR1 LNHNV, CDR2 YYDKDF (reference sequence). The trim removed 2 bases at V and 11 bases at J, leaving 16 bases unmatched. The CDR3 loop is CATSRPGGSLRNEQYF. CDR3 coding DNA: TGTGCCACCAGCAGACCAGGCGGGAGCTTAAGGAATGAGCAGTATTTT.

The chain couples TRBV12-3 or TRBV12-4 to TRBJ1-6; possible D gene TRBD1, 5 bases. CDR3 length equals 16 residues. V lost 2 bases, J lost 10 bases, and 18 bases lay in between. The CDR3, as DNA: TGTGCCAGCAGTTTATCTGGGGCCGGTTACGGATCACCCCTCCACTTT. The encoded protein is CASSLSGAGYGSPLHF.

This clonotype was detected ten times or more. The CDR3 protein is CASKWASGANVLTF. The CDR3, as DNA: TGTGCCAGTAAATGGGCGTCTGGGGCCAACGTCCTGACTTTC. The chain links TRBV19 to TRBJ2-6; D is unresolved. From germline, CDR1 is LNHDA and CDR2 SQIVND (reference sequence). The CDR3 sequence is 14 residues long. V lost 7 bases and J lost 1, with 8 bases in between.

This clonotype was recorded many times. J is TRBJ2-7 and V is TRBV2; TRBD1 matches 7 bases. The CDR3 has 12 residues. Germline values: CDR1 SNHLY, CDR2 FYNNEI. J lost 2 bases, V lost 8 bases, and 3 bases had no gene match. The CDR3 sequence: CASQGDTYEQYF. The CDR3 bases are TGTGCCAGCCAGGGGGACACCTACGAGCAGTACTTC.

The table lists this clonotype with many counts. The chain uses TRBV19 and TRBJ1-5; D perhaps matches TRBD1 (5 bases). Germline lookup yields CDR1 LNHDA and CDR2 SQIVND (reference sequence). The CDR3 has 16 residues. Trimming cost V 4 bases and J 5 bases, with 18 bases left between them. CDR3 in DNA: TGTGCCAGTAGTACCCAAATGGGGGGGGGTGATCAGCCCCAGCATTTT. Amino acids: CASSTQMGGGDQPQHF. The whole variable domain, remainder taken from reference TRBV19 and TRBJ1-5, is DGGITQSPKYLFRKEGQNVTLSCEQNLNHDAMYWYRQDPGQGLRLIYYSQIVNDFQKGDIAEGYSVSREKKESFPLTVTSAQKNPTAFYLCASSTQMGGGDQPQHFGDGTRLSIL.

To note about this clonotype: This may stem from a read error, because a much larger clone lies one nucleotide away. This chain uses TRBV6-5 with TRBJ2-2, with D unresolved. The CDR3 contains 12 residues. V was clipped by 5 bases and J by 2 bases, with 3 bases between them. Per the germline V gene, CDR1 is MNHEY and CDR2 is SVGAGI. For the CDR3, the DNA is TGTGCCAGCAGTCACAACACCGGGGAGCTGTTTTTT. It translates to CASSHNTGELFF.

This clonotype was found many times. The V gene is TRBV2, the J gene TRBJ1-1; D ambiguous. Deletions cut 8 bases from V and 4 bases from J, with 14 bases between. This CDR3 is built from 13 residues. Germline V gene lookup returns CDR1 SNHLY and CDR2 FYNNEI. The DNA of the CDR3 is TGTGCCAGCTGCTTCTCTACGGGCACTGAAGCTTTCTTT. It codes for CASCFSTGTEAFF.

This clonotype was detected many times. The gene calls are TRBV24-1 and TRBJ2-2; 12 bases map to TRBD2. Trimming at V came to 7 bases and at J to 7 bases, leaving 6 bases not matched to a gene. CDR3 length: 15 amino acids. CDR1 and CDR2 from the germline V gene are KGHDR and SFDVKD. CDR3 residues: CATRTSGRNGGELFF. CDR3 in DNA: TGTGCCACCAGAACTAGCGGGAGGAATGGCGGGGAGCTGTTTTTT.

At least ten counts were recorded for this clonotype. V is TRBV2 and J is TRBJ1-4, with 11 bases identical to TRBD1. CDR1 and CDR2 from the germline V gene are SNHLY and FYNNEI. Trimming took 3 bases from V and 8 from J; bases not matched to a gene: 2. This CDR3 has 14 residues. CDR3: CASSEWDRGEKLFF. In nucleotides, the CDR3 is TGTGCCAGCAGTGAGTGGGACAGGGGGGAAAAACTGTTTTTT.

In regard to this clonotype: With a much larger clone just one base away, this may be a read error. The chain combines TRBV6-4 with TRBJ2-1; 8 positions match TRBD2. V lost 5 bases, J lost 6 bases, and 9 bases stayed unmatched. The CDR3 spans 15 residues. Germline CDR1 is MRHNA and CDR2 is SNTAGT. CDR3 region: CASSHSGGGPNEQFF. DNA for the CDR3: TGTGCCAGCAGTCATTCCGGGGGGGGCCCCAATGAGCAGTTCTTC.

This clonotype was seen repeatedly, ten times or more. V and J are TRBV4-2 and TRBJ1-2; a possible D gene is TRBD1 (5 bases). CDR1 LGHNA and CDR2 YNFKEQ come from the germline V gene. V was clipped by 1 base and J by 5 bases, with 11 bases between them. This CDR3 is 14 amino acids long. DNA for the CDR3: TGTGCCAGCAGCCAAGTCGGCGGGGGGTATGGCTACACCTTC. As protein: CASSQVGGGYGYTF.

This clonotype showed up many times. The V gene is TRBV20-1, the J gene TRBJ2-5, with unresolved D. The germline V gene has CDR1 DFQATT and CDR2 SNEGSKA (reference sequence). The V gene lost 5 bases and the J gene lost 3 bases, with 7 bases spanning the gap. The CDR3 is 11 residues long. CDR3 region: CSAGGEETQYF. The CDR3 bases are TGCAGTGCTGGCGGAGAAGAGACCCAGTACTTC.

There are a few counts of this clonotype. The genes are TRBV19 and TRBJ1-1; no reliable D call. Looked up from germline, CDR1 is LNHDA and CDR2 is SQIVND (reference sequence). V dropped 3 bases and J dropped 2 bases, with 13 bases sitting between them. The CDR3 consists of 15 residues. The CDR3 DNA reads TGTGCCAGTAGTATGGGCCCCGAGGTAAACACTGAAGCTTTCTTT. Its translation is CASSMGPEVNTEAFF.

The chain employs TRBV4-1 and TRBJ2-1; 9 bases map to TRBD1. CDR1 is MGHRA, CDR2 YSYEKL, per germline. The CDR3 is made up of 14 amino acids. Germline trimming cut 4 bases from V and 8 bases from J; bases unmatched to any gene: 6. The CDR3 DNA reads as TGCGCCAGCAGCCCGGACAGGGGAGTCGATGAGCAGTTCTTC. Its translation is CASSPDRGVDEQFF.

This clonotype has a count of ten or more. The rearrangement links TRBV7-9 to TRBJ1-4; no reliable D call. The germline V and J ends were trimmed by 1 base and 7 bases, with 10 bases remaining between them. The CDR3 runs to 14 residues. Germline V lookup: CDR1 SEHNR, CDR2 FQNEAQ (reference sequence). The CDR3 loop is CASSLDLGGEKLFF. The CDR3 DNA follows: TGTGCCAGCAGCTTAGACCTGGGTGGTGAAAAACTGTTTTTT.